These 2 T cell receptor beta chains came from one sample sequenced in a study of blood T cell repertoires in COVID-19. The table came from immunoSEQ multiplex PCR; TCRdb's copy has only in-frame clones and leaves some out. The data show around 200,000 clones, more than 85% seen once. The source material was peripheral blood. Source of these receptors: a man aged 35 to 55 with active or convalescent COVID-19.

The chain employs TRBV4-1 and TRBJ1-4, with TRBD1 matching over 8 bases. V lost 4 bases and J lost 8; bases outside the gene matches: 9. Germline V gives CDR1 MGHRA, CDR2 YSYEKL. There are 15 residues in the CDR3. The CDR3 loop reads CASSPNGQGEEKLFF. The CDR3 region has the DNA TGCGCCAGCAGCCCAAACGGACAGGGTGAGGAAAAACTGTTTTTT.

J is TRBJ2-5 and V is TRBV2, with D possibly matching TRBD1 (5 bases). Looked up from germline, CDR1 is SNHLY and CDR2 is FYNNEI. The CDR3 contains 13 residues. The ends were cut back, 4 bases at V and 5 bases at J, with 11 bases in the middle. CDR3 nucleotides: TGTGCCAGCAGTGGACAGTTTACGGAGACCCAGTACTTC. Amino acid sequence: CASSGQFTETQYF.